This T cell receptor beta chain is from a study of CD8+ T cells in alopecia areata. Sample treatment: oral pan-JAK inhibitor, 5-10 mg twice daily. Following RNA extraction, reverse transcription yielded cDNA that acted as the sequencing template. The data were produced by immunoSEQ multiplex PCR, yet TCRdb's version contains in-frame clones alone and is incomplete. This sample yields some 120,000 clones, of which 60% to 65% are seen a single time; around 5.4% belongs to the top ten. The trim removed 4 bases at V and 0 bases at J, leaving 8 bases unmatched. From germline, CDR1 is SQVTM and CDR2 ANQGSEA. The CDR3 extends over 15 amino acids.

The clonotype was recovered from a human donor with alopecia areata. The source material was CD4+ T cells sorted from blood, sampled at week 4, from a patient treated with tofacitinib. The V gene is TRBV29-1, the J gene TRBJ2-7; 8 bases map to TRBD1. CDR3 coding DNA: TGCAGCGTTGTTCAGGGGGCGTACACCTCCTACGAGCAGTACTTC. This codes for CSVVQGAYTSYEQYF.